The T cell receptor beta chain under discussion was sequenced for a study of blood T cells in healthy people across ages. For the second PCR, which ran for roughly 6 to 11 cycles, a sample-barcoded 5' primer and a J-beta primer mix were used. MiXCR was run by TCRdb on the 5' RACE reads, yielding one entry per CDR3 protein. Seen here are 1,100,000 or so distinct CDR3 sequences, 40% to 50% observed once, and the top ten hold 15% to 20%. This CDR3 is 15 amino acids long. Germline CDR1 is MDHEN and CDR2 is SYDVKM. Trimming cost V 6 bases and J 2 bases, with 15 bases left between them. The sample comprised blood. The chain has TRBV28 and TRBJ2-3, with D unresolved. This clonotype was obtained from an older woman in good health. CDR3 DNA: TGTGCCAGCAGCCCCCCCGGGCGCCCCACAGATACGCAGTATTTT. This gives the protein CASSPPGRPTDTQYF.